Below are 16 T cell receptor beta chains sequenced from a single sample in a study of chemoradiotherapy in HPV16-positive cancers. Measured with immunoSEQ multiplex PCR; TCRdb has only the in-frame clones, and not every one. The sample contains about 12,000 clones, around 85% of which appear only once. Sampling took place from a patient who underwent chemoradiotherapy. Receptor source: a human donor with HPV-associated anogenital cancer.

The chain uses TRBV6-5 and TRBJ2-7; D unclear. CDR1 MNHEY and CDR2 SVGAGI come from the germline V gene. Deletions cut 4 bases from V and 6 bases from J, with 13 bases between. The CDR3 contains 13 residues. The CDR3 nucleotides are TGTGCCAGCAGTTCGGTTCCCCTCAGCGAGCAGTACTTC. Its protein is CASSSVPLSEQYF.

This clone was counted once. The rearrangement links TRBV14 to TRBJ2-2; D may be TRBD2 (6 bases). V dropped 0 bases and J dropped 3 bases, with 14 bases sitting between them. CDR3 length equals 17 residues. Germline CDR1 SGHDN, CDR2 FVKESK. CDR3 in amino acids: CASSQEHRRDHTGELFF. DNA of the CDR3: TGTGCCAGCAGCCAAGAGCACCGGCGGGACCACACCGGGGAGCTGTTTTTT.

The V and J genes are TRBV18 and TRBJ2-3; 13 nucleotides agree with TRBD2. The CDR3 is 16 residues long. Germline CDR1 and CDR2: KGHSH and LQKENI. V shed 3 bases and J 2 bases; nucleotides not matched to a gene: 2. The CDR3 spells CASSPGLAGNTDTQYF. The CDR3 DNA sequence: TGTGCCAGCTCACCGGGACTAGCGGGGAACACAGATACGCAGTATTTT.

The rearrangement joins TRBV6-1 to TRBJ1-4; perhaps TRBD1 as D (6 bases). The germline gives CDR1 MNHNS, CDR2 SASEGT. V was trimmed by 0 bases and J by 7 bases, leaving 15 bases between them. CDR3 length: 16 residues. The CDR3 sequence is CASSEALWQGSEKLFF. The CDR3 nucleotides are TGTGCCAGCAGTGAAGCGCTTTGGCAGGGGAGTGAAAAACTGTTTTTT.

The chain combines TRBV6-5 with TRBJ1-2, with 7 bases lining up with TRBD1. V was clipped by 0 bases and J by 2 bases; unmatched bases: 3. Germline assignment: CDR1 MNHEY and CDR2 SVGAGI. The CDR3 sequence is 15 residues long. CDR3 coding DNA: TGTGCCAGCAGTTACTCGGGACAGCGAAACTATGGCTACACCTTC. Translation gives CASSYSGQRNYGYTF.

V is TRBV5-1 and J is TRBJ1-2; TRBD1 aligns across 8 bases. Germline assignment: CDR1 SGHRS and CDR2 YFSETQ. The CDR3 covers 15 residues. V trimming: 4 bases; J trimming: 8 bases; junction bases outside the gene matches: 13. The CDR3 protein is CASSPPDRGSGGYTF. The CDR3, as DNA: TGCGCCAGCAGCCCTCCCGACAGGGGTTCGGGGGGCTACACCTTC. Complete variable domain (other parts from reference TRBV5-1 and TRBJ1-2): KAGVTQTPRYLIKTRGQQVTLSCSPISGHRSVSWYQQTPGQGLQFLFEYFSETQRNKGNFPGRFSGRQFSNSRSEMNVSTLELGDSALYLCASSPPDRGSGGYTFGSGTRLTVV.

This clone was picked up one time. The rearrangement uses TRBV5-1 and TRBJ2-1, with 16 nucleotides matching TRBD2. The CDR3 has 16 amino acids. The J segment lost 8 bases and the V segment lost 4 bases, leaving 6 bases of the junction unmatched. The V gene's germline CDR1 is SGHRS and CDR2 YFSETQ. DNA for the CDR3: TGCGCCAGCAGCCTTGGGACTAGCGGGGGGGTCGATGAGCAGTTCTTC. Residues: CASSLGTSGGVDEQFF.

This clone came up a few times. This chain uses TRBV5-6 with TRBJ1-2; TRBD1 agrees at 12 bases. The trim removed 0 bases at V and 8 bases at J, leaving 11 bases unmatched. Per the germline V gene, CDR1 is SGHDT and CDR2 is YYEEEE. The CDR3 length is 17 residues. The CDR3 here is CASSLARGQGAKKGYTF. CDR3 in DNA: TGTGCCAGCAGCTTGGCCCGGGGACAGGGGGCGAAGAAAGGCTACACCTTC.

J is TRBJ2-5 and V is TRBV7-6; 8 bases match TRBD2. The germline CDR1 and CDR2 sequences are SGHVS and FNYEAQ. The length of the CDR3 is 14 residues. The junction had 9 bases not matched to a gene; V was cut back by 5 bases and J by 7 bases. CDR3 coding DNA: TGTGCCAGCAGCCACGGGACTAGTGGGCTGACCCAGTACTTC. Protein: CASSHGTSGLTQYF.

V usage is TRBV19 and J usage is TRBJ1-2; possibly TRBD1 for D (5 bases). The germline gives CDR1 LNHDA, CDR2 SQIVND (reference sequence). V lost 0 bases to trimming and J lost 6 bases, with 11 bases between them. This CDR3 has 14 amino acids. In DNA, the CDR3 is TGTGCCAGTAGTATAGAGAGAGGGGCGAATGGCTACACCTTC. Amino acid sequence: CASSIERGANGYTF.

CDR3 sequence: CASSLDHEQYF. CDR3 nucleotide sequence: TGTGCCAGCAGCTTAGACCACGAGCAGTACTTC. The rearrangement uses TRBV11-2 and TRBJ2-7; D not certain. The germline gives CDR1 SGHAT, CDR2 FQNNGV. The V end lost 0 bases, the J end lost 5 bases, and 2 bases lay between the germline ends. There are 11 residues in the CDR3.

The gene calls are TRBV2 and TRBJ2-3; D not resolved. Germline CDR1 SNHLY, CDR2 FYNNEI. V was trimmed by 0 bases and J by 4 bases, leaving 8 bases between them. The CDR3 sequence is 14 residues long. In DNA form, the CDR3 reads TGTGCCAGCAGTGAAGCGAGAGGTGCAGATACGCAGTATTTT. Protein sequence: CASSEARGADTQYF.

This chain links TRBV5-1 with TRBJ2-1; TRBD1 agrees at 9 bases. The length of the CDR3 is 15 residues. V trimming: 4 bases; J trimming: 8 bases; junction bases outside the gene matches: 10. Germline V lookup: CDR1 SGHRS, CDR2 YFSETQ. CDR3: CASSPLTGGGDEQFF. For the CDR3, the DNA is TGCGCCAGCAGCCCACTAACAGGGGGCGGGGATGAGCAGTTCTTC.

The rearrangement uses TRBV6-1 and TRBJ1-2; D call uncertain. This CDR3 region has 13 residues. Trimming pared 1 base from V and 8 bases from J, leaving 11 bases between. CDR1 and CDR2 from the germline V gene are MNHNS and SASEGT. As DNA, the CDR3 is TGTGCCAGCAGTGAAGAAAGACCCCACGGCTACACCTTC. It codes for CASSEERPHGYTF.

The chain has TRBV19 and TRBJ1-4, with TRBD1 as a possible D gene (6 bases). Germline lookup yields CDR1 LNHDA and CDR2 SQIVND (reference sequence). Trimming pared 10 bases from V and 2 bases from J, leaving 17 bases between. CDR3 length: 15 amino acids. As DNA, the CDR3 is TGTGCCACTGGACAAGATAGGGGGACTAATGAAAAACTGTTTTTT. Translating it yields CATGQDRGTNEKLFF.

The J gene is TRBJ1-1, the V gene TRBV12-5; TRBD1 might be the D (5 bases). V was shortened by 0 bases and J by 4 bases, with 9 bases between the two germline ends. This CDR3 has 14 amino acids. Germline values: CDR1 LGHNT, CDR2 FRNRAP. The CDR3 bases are TGTGCTAGTGGTTTGGTACTAAGGGGCACTGAAGCTTTCTTT. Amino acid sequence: CASGLVLRGTEAFF.